This T cell receptor (beta chain) originates from a study of cytomegalovirus exposure and HLA in healthy donors listed by TCRdb under 2017. Describing the broader study: An earlier analysis of some 600 of the donors reported 250 to 300 Gb of sequence data and approximately 120 million unique TCR beta sequences obtained from some 170 million T cells. Around 320 gigabases of sequencing data and approximately 93 million unique TCR sequences were included in an early release covering 500 to 750 HLA-typed donors. The genetic ancestry cluster associated with self-reported Caucasian donors included 81% of the 398 genotyped donors. The study aimed to test whether cataloging public T cell receptors could reveal signatures of past pathogen exposure. The study profiled the T cell repertoires of 500 to 800 subjects by immunosequencing and related them to cytomegalovirus serostatus. In addition to the first cohort of 666 subjects, a separate validation cohort of 120 different subjects was used. To predict cytomegalovirus infection status, the study combined high-throughput TCR immunosequencing, statistical association of individual TCRs with disease status, and machine learning. A later analysis re-examined previously published TCR beta repertoires from over 500 donors and added high-resolution HLA genotyping to investigate patterns of TCR occurrence. In the later analysis, no new phenotypic data were used to find candidate immune exposures; instead, reliance was placed on TCR beta sequences and their occurrence across donors. An earlier analysis of several hundred of the donors applied high-throughput TCR beta sequencing to assess whether each TCR beta V gene segment acted as functional or pseudogenic. Donor age, sex, ethnicity and CMV serostatus were collected together with the repertoire data. A later genetic analysis used genome-wide SNP genotypes for about three fifths of the roughly 700 donors, treating that subset as a discovery cohort. Every repertoire in the discovery cohort had been generated on one and the same sequencing platform. HLA typing included class I and class II loci at four-digit resolution. The number of donors typed differed by locus, with roughly 620-640 for A, B, C, DRB1 and DQB1, 522 for DQA1, 600 to 610 for DPA1, and around 430 for DPB1. About five DR-DQ haplotypes were treated as single units for association and clustering because of strong linkage in the cohort. On average, around 230,000 unique TCR beta nucleotide sequences were sequenced per donor among more than 350 genotyped donors of the cohort, with approximately 18% of those sequences being non-productive. Here is what the overall study found, with its caveats: The classifier was reported to diagnose cytomegalovirus status with high specificity and sensitivity in both the original cohort and the validation cohort. A later analysis found that most CMV-associated TCR beta chains appeared HLA-restricted, with HLA associations seemingly driven largely by CMV exposure. According to a later analysis, parvovirus B19, influenza, CMV and Epstein-Barr virus appeared linked to several top co-occurrence clusters. This cohort had only TCR beta chains sequenced, and the lack of alpha or paired-chain data limited which features could be detected. At a false discovery rate of 0.05, a later analysis linked approximately 18,000 TCR beta sequences to specific HLA alleles. In vitro tests confirmed that a few of the cytomegalovirus-associated TCR beta chains recognize cytomegalovirus antigens. Because HLA typing was missing for some donors at each locus, association tests included only the typed subset. In a later analysis, the rate of TCR association differed among HLA loci, with DRB1 alleles having the most associated TCRs and HLA-C alleles having the fewest. In a later analysis, HLA-associated TCR beta chains showed more clonal expansion and lower generation probabilities than non-associated chains that were equally common. V-gene and J-gene trimming of TCR beta chains was associated with a missense DCLRE1C variant in a later genetic analysis, and the association was replicated in an independent cohort. The presence/absence analyses assumed that sequencing depth was roughly uniform across donors, and that assumption may not be true. In an earlier analysis of some 640 of the donors, most TCR beta V segments were observed in productive rearrangements about 90% or about 30% of the time, broadly matching IMGT annotations. Some IMGT-functional V segments, including TRBV6-2 and TRBV6-3, could not be distinguished by the 87-base-pair reads and were therefore excluded. Linkage disequilibrium might explain the correlated functional status among segregating V segments, but an unknown experimental factor could not be ruled out. Because counts were too low, some 17 rarely observed V segments, including chromosome 9 orphons, were excluded from the earlier analysis of 587 of the donors. Most TCR sequences were seen in very few donors, while some public TCRs were found in many individuals. A cluster of highly shared sequence variants was judged likely to represent a technical artifact of the sequencing pipeline. The study gave a list of around 170 TCR beta chains associated with cytomegalovirus. Strong co-occurrence of HLA alleles, especially DR and DQ, made assigning TCR associations to individual alleles difficult. According to a later genetic analysis, donors in an Asian-associated ancestry cluster had fewer N-insertions in productive TCRs than the approximately 700-donor mean. Immune exposure information for the cohort was limited to CMV serostatus. A further reported finding was that TCR beta sequences accurately predicted the HLA-A and HLA-B alleles for most subjects in the first cohort. The authors suggested that the approach could potentially be extended to other disease states and immunological phenotypes.

Only one count was recorded for this clone. Its antigen has not been determined. Qualities for individual bases were not recorded, and no much larger clone is one base off. The method behind the library was the immunoSEQ multiplex PCR assay. A mixture of 60 forward primers for TCR Vbeta segments and 13 reverse primers for TCR Jbeta segments was used in the multiplex PCR. Amplification of the CDR3 region of rearranged TCR beta genes was performed with a multiplex PCR assay on genomic DNA. The amplified TCR beta libraries were sequenced on the Illumina HiSeq System as 87-base-pair reads. The paper's processing steps were these. A later analysis tallied roughly 80 million unique TCR beta chains across the 640 or so repertoires, and some 10 million of those chains were shared by two or more donors. Raw reads were error-corrected and collapsed into unique sequences with a nearest-neighbor algorithm that merged closely related sequences to remove PCR and sequencing errors. To assign V, D and J gene segments, CDR3 sequences were aligned to IMGT reference sequences. Each retained sequence needed at least a six-nucleotide match to both a V gene segment and a J gene segment. Rearrangements were called productive when the CDR3 lacked stop codons and stayed in frame with V and J; all others were non-productive. Following IMGT convention, CDR3 was defined as the stretch from the second conserved V-encoded cysteine to the conserved J-encoded phenylalanine. In an earlier analysis of more than 550 of the donors, sequences lacking an unambiguous match to a single V gene segment were excluded. An earlier analysis of 587 of the donors called V segments functional above 56.7% productive rearrangements and segregating when the between-donor standard deviation exceeded 5%. To diagnose cytomegalovirus status from the catalog of TCR beta chain sequences, a statistical classification framework was built. V and J gene assignment, in a later analysis, came from comparing TCR nucleotide sequences with IMGT/GENE-DB human TR gene sequences. A later analysis assigned CDR3 sequences and most-parsimonious VDJ recombination scenarios with the TCRdist pipeline. In a later analysis, each TCR beta chain was defined by its CDR3 amino acid sequence together with its V-gene family, and reads lacking a unique V-gene family were excluded. As a way to deal with suspected cross-contamination and a sequencing artifact, a later analysis dropped hundreds of nucleotide sequences that were highly shared and had low generation probability. For each public chain, a later analysis derived a clonal expansion index from normalized ranks of inferred template counts within each repertoire. In a later analysis, generation probabilities were computed using a VDJ recombination model fitted to out-of-frame rearrangements, and the results were checked against IGoR. Hypergeometric tests were used in a later analysis to score TCR-TCR, TCR-HLA and TCR-CMV co-occurrence, with a repertoire-size bias correction applied to the TCR pairs. False discovery rates were estimated in a later analysis by permuting HLA or CMV assignments 20 times. In a later analysis, co-occurring TCRs were grouped using DBSCAN, and TCRdist sequence similarity was added for clustering within HLA-allele-positive subsets. Co-occurrence clustering excluded repertoires with fewer than 30,000 or more than 120,000 public chains, plus five with anomalous nucleotide sharing. TCRdb stores this immuneACCESS table with in-frame sequences only. Part of the clones is absent; in the studies checked, under half of the shortfall reflects unresolved V genes, and no reason is known for the rest. The DNA gave D and trimming, while V, J and clone size come from that table. The sample yields some 70,000 clones; about 75% were counted once. The ten biggest clones cover 3% to 4% of the sample.

The cohort comprised some 680 healthy bone marrow donors. All cohort members were sampled while nominally healthy, although unrecorded immune exposures were likely present. The donor was CMV seronegative and was included in the group of 352 seronegative cohort members. Each donor provided a peripheral blood sample, and peripheral blood mononuclear cells were used for TCR beta sequencing. Genomic DNA was extracted from the blood cell samples with the Qiagen DNeasy Blood Extraction Kit. The CDR3 contains 13 residues, cysteine and phenylalanine counted. Of the read, only the CDR3 DNA is kept; its 39 bases are in frame from base 1. CDR1 is given as SGHRS and CDR2 as YFSETQ, both from the germline V gene. Trimming costs V 10 bases and J 1 base, and their ends lie 14 bases apart.

The rearrangement joined TRBV5-1 to TRBJ2-5; TRBD1 is perhaps the D gene, given 6 matching bases. The receptor was derived from a man aged 18 to 29 in good health and CMV-seronegative. Source material: PBMCs. The DNA sequence is given as TGCGCCTCAGGGGTGAGCTTCCAAGAGACCCAGTACTTC. It encodes CASGVSFQETQYF. This CDR3, with the reference TRBV5-1 and TRBJ2-5 proteins standing in past its ends, gives the full variable domain KAGVTQTPRYLIKTRGQQVTLSCSPISGHRSVSWYQQTPGQGLQFLFEYFSETQRNKGNFPGRFSGRQFSNSRSEMNVSTLELGDSALYLCASGVSFQETQYFGPGTRLLVL.